These T cell receptor beta chains were read from a single sample in a study of CD4+ T cells in melanoma. Produced via immunoSEQ multiplex PCR; TCRdb's table is partial and in-frame only. The sample lists about 21,000 clones, 78% occurring once. All receptors come from a human donor with melanoma. CDR3s include the opening cysteine and the closing phenylalanine or tryptophan. Fields, in order: clone size, V gene, J gene, D gene, CDR3 DNA, CDR3 protein. A D gene is named only where the DNA matches it firmly. Clone size, where shown, is once, few, many, or a class for clones that have expanded.

abundance: .
v_gene: TRBV4-3
j_gene: TRBJ1-5
d_gene: .
CDR3nt: TGCGCCAGCAGCCAAGCCGTGGTAGGGTGGTCCCAGCATTTT
CDR3aa: CASSQAVVGWSQHF

abundance: once
v_gene: TRBV2
j_gene: TRBJ2-3
d_gene: TRBD2
CDR3nt: TGTGCCAGCAGGTTCCCCACCGTTGGGGGGGGAACAGATACGCAGTATTTT
CDR3aa: CASRFPTVGGGTDTQYF

abundance: .
v_gene: TRBV27
j_gene: TRBJ2-2
d_gene: TRBD1
CDR3nt: TGTGCCAGCAGGGGACAGGGAGGCCTCACCGGGGAGCTGTTTTTT
CDR3aa: CASRGQGGLTGELFF

abundance: .
v_gene: TRBV7-2
j_gene: TRBJ2-3
d_gene: TRBD2
CDR3nt: TGTGCCAGCAGATTAGCGGGGGGGCCCACAGATACGCAGTATTTT
CDR3aa: CASRLAGGPTDTQYF

abundance: .
v_gene: TRBV6-1
j_gene: TRBJ1-3
d_gene: .
CDR3nt: TGTGCCAGCAGTGGAAGGTCGGGGGGCTCTGGAAACACCATATATTTT
CDR3aa: CASSGRSGGSGNTIYF

abundance: .
v_gene: TRBV5-4
j_gene: TRBJ1-1
d_gene: TRBD1
CDR3nt: TGTGCCAGCAGCTCCGAAGGGACAGCGGCTGAAGCTTTCTTT
CDR3aa: CASSSEGTAAEAFF

abundance: .
v_gene: TRBV18
j_gene: TRBJ2-2
d_gene: .
CDR3nt: TGTGCCAGCTCACTGTGGGACCCGACCGGTACCGGGGAGCTGTTTTTT
CDR3aa: CASSLWDPTGTGELFF

abundance: .
v_gene: TRBV19
j_gene: TRBJ1-5
d_gene: TRBD1
CDR3nt: TGTGCCAGTAGTATCAGGGGGCCAAATCAGCCCCAGCATTTT
CDR3aa: CASSIRGPNQPQHF

abundance: .
v_gene: TRBV7-7
j_gene: TRBJ2-5
d_gene: .
CDR3nt: TGTGCTAGCAGCTTAGCGGTTCAAGGTACCCAGTACTTC
CDR3aa: CASSLAVQGTQYF

abundance: .
v_gene: TRBV11-1
j_gene: TRBJ1-1
d_gene: .
CDR3nt: TGTGCCAGCAGCTTAGCGTTCAGGGATACTGAAGCTTTCTTT
CDR3aa: CASSLAFRDTEAFF

abundance: .
v_gene: TRBV15
j_gene: TRBJ1-1
d_gene: TRBD1
CDR3nt: TGTGCCACCAGCAGAGATCGGGCCAGGGGGGGGATCACTGAAGCTTTCTTT
CDR3aa: CATSRDRARGGITEAFF

abundance: .
v_gene: TRBV9
j_gene: TRBJ2-1
d_gene: .
CDR3nt: TGTGCCAGCAGCCCCCGACCCCCTTCCGCCTACAATGAGCAGTTCTTC
CDR3aa: CASSPRPPSAYNEQFF

abundance: few
v_gene: TRBV30
j_gene: TRBJ2-5
d_gene: .
CDR3nt: TGTGCCTGGAGTGTAAAGAGTTGGGGGAACGAAGAGACCCAGTACTTC
CDR3aa: CAWSVKSWGNEETQYF

abundance: few
v_gene: TRBV5-4
j_gene: TRBJ2-5
d_gene: TRBD1
CDR3nt: TGTGCCAGCAGCCACGGGCGGGACAGGGTGATGGCGACCCAGTACTTC
CDR3aa: CASSHGRDRVMATQYF

abundance: .
v_gene: TRBV18
j_gene: TRBJ2-1
d_gene: TRBD1
CDR3nt: TGTGCCAGCTCACCACCGCAAGTGAGGGACAGGGAATGGTATACGGATGAGCAGTTCTTC
CDR3aa: CASSPPQVRDREWYTDEQFF

abundance: .
v_gene: TRBV5-1
j_gene: TRBJ2-1
d_gene: .
CDR3nt: TGCGCCAGCAGCCGCCTTAGTGTTCCCTACAATGAGCAGTTCTTC
CDR3aa: CASSRLSVPYNEQFF

abundance: .
v_gene: TRBV5-1
j_gene: TRBJ2-7
d_gene: .
CDR3nt: TGCGCCAGCAGCTTGGCACCCTCCCGGGCAGGGCGAGACTACGAGCAGTACTTC
CDR3aa: CASSLAPSRAGRDYEQYF

abundance: few
v_gene: TRBV18
j_gene: TRBJ2-5
d_gene: TRBD2
CDR3nt: TGTGCCAGCTCACTGGGACTAGCGGAGACCCAGTACTTC
CDR3aa: CASSLGLAETQYF

abundance: .
v_gene: TRBV19
j_gene: TRBJ2-1
d_gene: TRBD2
CDR3nt: TGTGCCAGTACGACTCCGGGACTAGGTTACAATGAGCAGTTCTTC
CDR3aa: CASTTPGLGYNEQFF

abundance: .
v_gene: TRBV15
j_gene: TRBJ2-7
d_gene: TRBD1
CDR3nt: TGTGCCACCAGCAGAGATCCCGGGACAGGGGGCTACGAGCAGTACTTC
CDR3aa: CATSRDPGTGGYEQYF

abundance: .
v_gene: TRBV15
j_gene: TRBJ1-4
d_gene: .
CDR3nt: TGTGCCACCAGCATCCTAAGGGGGGATAATGAAAAACTGTTTTTT
CDR3aa: CATSILRGDNEKLFF

abundance: .
v_gene: TRBV11-2
j_gene: TRBJ2-5
d_gene: TRBD1
CDR3nt: TGTGCCAGCAGCAGCCAGGGGGCTGGGCCCCAGTACTTC
CDR3aa: CASSSQGAGPQYF

abundance: once
v_gene: TRBV27
j_gene: TRBJ2-1
d_gene: .
CDR3nt: TGTGCCAGCAGTTTACAGGGGAGGGGGTACAATGAGCAGTTCTTC
CDR3aa: CASSLQGRGYNEQFF

abundance: .
v_gene: TRBV2
j_gene: TRBJ1-4
d_gene: .
CDR3nt: TGTGCCAGCAGTGAAGAAGGACGGACAACTAATGAAAAACTGTTTTTT
CDR3aa: CASSEEGRTTNEKLFF

abundance: .
v_gene: TRBV11-1
j_gene: TRBJ2-1
d_gene: TRBD2
CDR3nt: TGTGCCAGCAGCTTCGGGGGGGCTTTCGCCTACAATGAGCAGTTCTTC
CDR3aa: CASSFGGAFAYNEQFF

abundance: .
v_gene: TRBV7-9
j_gene: TRBJ2-3
d_gene: TRBD1
CDR3nt: TGTGCCAGCAGCTTAGGTTTCGGACAGGGTCAAAGTAATACGCAGTATTTT
CDR3aa: CASSLGFGQGQSNTQYF

abundance: once
v_gene: TRBV29-1
j_gene: TRBJ1-1
d_gene: .
CDR3nt: TGCAGCGTTGGAGTGTACACTGAAGCTTTCTTT
CDR3aa: CSVGVYTEAFF

abundance: .
v_gene: TRBV29-1
j_gene: TRBJ2-7
d_gene: TRBD2
CDR3nt: TGCAGCGTTGGGGGACTAGCGGGAGACCCATACGAGCAGTACTTC
CDR3aa: CSVGGLAGDPYEQYF

abundance: .
v_gene: TRBV14
j_gene: TRBJ1-1
d_gene: .
CDR3nt: TGTGCCAGCAGCCAAGCAATCTATACAGGGCCGGGCACTGAAGCTTTCTTT
CDR3aa: CASSQAIYTGPGTEAFF

abundance: .
v_gene: TRBV6-5
j_gene: TRBJ1-1
d_gene: .
CDR3nt: TGTGCCAGCAGTCGCCCGGGGGCGCCAGCTTCCGAAGCTTTCTTT
CDR3aa: CASSRPGAPASEAFF

abundance: medium-sized
v_gene: TRBV9
j_gene: TRBJ2-2
d_gene: .
CDR3nt: TGTGCCAGCAGCGTATCCTGGGCCGGGGAGCTGTTTTTT
CDR3aa: CASSVSWAGELFF

abundance: few
v_gene: TRBV9
j_gene: TRBJ2-7
d_gene: .
CDR3nt: TGTGCCAGCAGCGCCGAACATGGAAACTACGAGCAGTACTTC
CDR3aa: CASSAEHGNYEQYF

abundance: .
v_gene: TRBV21-1
j_gene: TRBJ2-7
d_gene: .
CDR3nt: TGTGCCAGCAGCTTCGCTCCGGGACACCGAATTTACGAGCAGTACTTC
CDR3aa: CASSFAPGHRIYEQYF

abundance: .
v_gene: TRBV2
j_gene: TRBJ1-2
d_gene: .
CDR3nt: TGTGCCAGCGCTGGACGGGGTGTAAGGGTCCCTAACTATGGCTACACCTTC
CDR3aa: CASAGRGVRVPNYGYTF

abundance: .
v_gene: TRBV7-8
j_gene: TRBJ1-2
d_gene: .
CDR3nt: TGTGGAACCGCTCGGGGGAGGGCCTATGGCTACACCTTC
CDR3aa: CGTARGRAYGYTF

abundance: few
v_gene: TRBV30
j_gene: TRBJ1-3
d_gene: .
CDR3nt: TGTGCCTGGAGATGGGGCAGGGGAAGAAACACCATATATTTT
CDR3aa: CAWRWGRGRNTIYF

abundance: .
v_gene: TRBV7-8
j_gene: TRBJ1-1
d_gene: TRBD1
CDR3nt: TGTGCCAGCAGCTTTTCTGAGGGACAGGGAGGGAGGATGAACACTGAAGCTTTCTTT
CDR3aa: CASSFSEGQGGRMNTEAFF

abundance: .
v_gene: TRBV28
j_gene: TRBJ1-5
d_gene: .
CDR3nt: TGTGCCAGCAGACTGACAAATCAGCCCCAGCATTTT
CDR3aa: CASRLTNQPQHF

abundance: .
v_gene: TRBV5-1
j_gene: TRBJ1-4
d_gene: .
CDR3nt: TGCGCCAGCAGCTCGGGATCCAGGGGAACTAATGAAAAACTGTTTTTT
CDR3aa: CASSSGSRGTNEKLFF

abundance: .
v_gene: TRBV15
j_gene: TRBJ2-1
d_gene: .
CDR3nt: TGTGCCACCAGCAGAGTAACAGGGGTCGGGAGTAATGAGCAGTTCTTC
CDR3aa: CATSRVTGVGSNEQFF

abundance: .
v_gene: TRBV7-9
j_gene: TRBJ1-1
d_gene: .
CDR3nt: TGTGCCAGCAGCCTACGGAATACAAACACTGAAGCTTTCTTT
CDR3aa: CASSLRNTNTEAFF

abundance: .
v_gene: TRBV7-9
j_gene: TRBJ2-1
d_gene: TRBD1
CDR3nt: TGTGCCAGCAGCAAAACAGGGGGTTTGTACAATGAGCAGTTCTTC
CDR3aa: CASSKTGGLYNEQFF

abundance: .
v_gene: TRBV9
j_gene: TRBJ2-5
d_gene: TRBD2
CDR3nt: TGTGCCAGCAGCGAACGGACGGCGGGAGGGACCCAGTACTTC
CDR3aa: CASSERTAGGTQYF

abundance: few
v_gene: TRBV7-9
j_gene: TRBJ1-1
d_gene: .
CDR3nt: TGTGCCTCGATGCGGAACACTGAAGCTTTCTTT
CDR3aa: CASMRNTEAFF

abundance: .
v_gene: TRBV7-2
j_gene: TRBJ2-7
d_gene: TRBD1
CDR3nt: TGTGCCAGCAGCCCGCGCCTCGGGACAGGAGGCTCCTACGAGCAGTACTTC
CDR3aa: CASSPRLGTGGSYEQYF

abundance: .
v_gene: TRBV5-3
j_gene: TRBJ1-2
d_gene: TRBD1
CDR3nt: TGTGCCAGAAGCCCGTGGAGTGTTACAGGGGACTGTGGCTACACCTTC
CDR3aa: CARSPWSVTGDCGYTF